The entry below describes one TCR beta chain. Its antigen is as yet unknown. Here immunoSEQ multiplex PCR was the method, and the copy in TCRdb shows in-frame clones only, minus some. This sample carries about 97,000 clones, 70% to 90% of them seen once, and the ten largest clones take roughly 2.8%. This sample is part of a study of T cell responses to AZD1222 COVID-19 vaccine. The wider study: Recipients boosted at about 4 weeks or about 12 weeks are pooled. Study-level findings and limits: Only a handful of AZD1222 recipients were seropositive at baseline. Unmutated variant regions reportedly attract nearly half of all spike-specific TCRs. White British people made up most donors, females outnumbered males, and clonal diversity was possibly underestimated.

Germline V CDR1 and CDR2: SGDLS, YYNGEE. V lost 0 bases, J lost 7 bases, and 2 bases stayed unmatched. The length of the CDR3 is 14 residues. The receptor's source is an adult in good health. The gene calls are TRBV9 and TRBJ1-4; 8 nucleotides line up with TRBD1. The sequences come from peripheral blood, collected on day 0 of AZD1222 vaccination. The CDR3 loop reads CASSVGGQGEKLFF. CDR3 DNA: TGTGCCAGCAGCGTAGGTGGACAGGGTGAAAAACTGTTTTTT. Full variable domain (rest looked up from reference TRBV9 and TRBJ1-4): DSGVTQTPKHLITATGQRVTLRCSPRSGDLSVYWYQQSLDQGLQFLIQYYNGEERAKGNILERFSAQQFPDLHSELNLSSLELGDSALYFCASSVGGQGEKLFFGSGTQLSVL.